A single count supports the clone carrying this T cell receptor (beta chain). This CDR3 contains 15 residues. The ends were cut back, 2 bases at V and 0 bases at J, with 11 bases in the middle. Germline values: CDR1 SGHTS, CDR2 YDEGEE. Sequencing was performed with immunoSEQ multiplex PCR; in TCRdb, only in-frame clones are kept and a portion is missing. The top ten clones hold around 0.78% of a sample with over 45,000 clones, just over 90% of them seen once. The data stem from a study of control samples from healthy donors and cancer patients. Material: PBMCs. The sequence came from a man in his thirties or forties with colorectal cancer. This chain uses TRBV5-8 with TRBJ1-1; tentative D call: TRBD1 (6 bases). CDR3 sequence: CASSFHRAMNTEAFF. CDR3 sequence (DNA): TGTGCCAGCAGCTTCCACAGGGCCATGAACACTGAAGCTTTCTTT.